The 30 T cell receptor beta chains below come from one sample, sequenced in a study of T and B cells in COVID-19 patients. Blood genomic DNA input for TRB amplification was about 240-550 ng. TRB rearrangements were amplified by multiplex PCR with BIOMED2 TRB-A/B primers. TCRdb reprocessed the multiplex PCR reads via MiXCR and lists one record per CDR3 protein. The sample comprises fewer than 5,000 distinct CDR3 sequences, 25% to 35% of which are singletons, and around 22% rests with the top ten. The sample was blood. These receptors originate from a human donor who had recovered from COVID-19.

The DNA of the CDR3 is TGTGCCAGCAGTTTAGGTAGAGATCAAGAGACCCAGTACTTC. Translation: CASSLGRDQETQYF. The V gene is TRBV12-3 or TRBV12-4, the J gene TRBJ2-5; no clear D. CDR3 length equals 14 residues. V was cut by 1 base and J by 2 bases, with 8 bases left in between.

This chain joins TRBV12-3 or TRBV12-4 and TRBJ1-2, with 10 nucleotides matching TRBD1. Trimming cost V 4 bases and J 6 bases; bases outside gene matches: 2. The CDR3 has 13 amino acids. Here the CDR3 reads CASSSDRGDGYTF. In DNA form, the CDR3 reads TGTGCCAGCAGTTCGGACAGGGGGGATGGCTACACCTTC.

The chain has TRBV6-5 and TRBJ2-3, with 8 bases that match TRBD2. The germline V gene encodes CDR1 MNHEY and CDR2 SVGAGI. The length of the CDR3 is 15 residues. V lost 6 bases to trimming and J lost 1 base; unmatched junction nucleotides: 6. As DNA, the CDR3 is TGTGCCAGCAGACGACTAGCGCGACGCACAGATACGCAGTATTTT. Protein product: CASRRLARRTDTQYF.

This chain links TRBV6-1 with TRBJ2-1; perhaps TRBD2 as D (5 bases). V was shortened by 5 bases and J by 9 bases, with 23 bases between the two germline ends. Germline CDR1 is MNHNS and CDR2 is SASEGT. The CDR3 has 16 residues. Here the CDR3 DNA reads TGTGCCAGCAGTTACTTGGCTAGCATAGAGTCGGGTGAGCAGTTCTTC. Translating gives CASSYLASIESGEQFF.

This clonotype was detected only a few times. This chain links TRBV27 with TRBJ2-7; 10 nucleotides align to TRBD1. Germline assignment: CDR1 MNHEY and CDR2 SMNVEV (reference sequence). Germline trimming cut 8 bases from V and 4 bases from J; bases unmatched to any gene: 5. This CDR3 has 13 residues. In DNA form, the CDR3 reads TGTGCCAGCGGATGGACAGGGGGTTACGAGCAGTACTTC. Translating it yields CASGWTGGYEQYF.

The chain links TRBV28 to TRBJ2-2; 9 bases line up with TRBD1. Germline CDR1 MDHEN, CDR2 SYDVKM. The CDR3 runs to 16 residues. V shed 3 bases, J shed 3 bases, and the junction held 5 bases outside the gene matches. The CDR3 DNA is TGTGCCAGCAGTTTCAGTGGGACAGGGCACACCGGGGAGCTGTTTTTT. Translated, it gives CASSFSGTGHTGELFF.

This clonotype occurred a few times. The V call is TRBV5-6, the J call TRBJ2-7, with no clear D. CDR1 is SGHDT, CDR2 YYEEEE, per germline. Deletions cut 0 bases from V and 3 bases from J, with 7 bases between. The CDR3 is made up of 13 amino acids. CDR3 sequence: CASSLDSLYEQYF. CDR3 DNA: TGTGCCAGCAGCTTGGACAGCCTCTACGAGCAGTACTTC.

This clonotype occurred a few times. V gene TRBV19 combines with J gene TRBJ2-1; 9 nucleotides align to TRBD2. The CDR3 sequence is 15 residues long. CDR1 is LNHDA and CDR2 is SQIVND in the germline V gene (reference sequence). J lost 4 bases, V lost 6 bases, and 7 bases had no gene match. The CDR3 is CASRTTSGSYNEQFF. The CDR3 DNA sequence: TGTGCCAGTAGAACTACTAGCGGGTCTTACAATGAGCAGTTCTTC.

In its sample, this clonotype was seen once. V is TRBV10-1 and J is TRBJ2-1; D gene uncertain. Germline values: CDR1 WNHNN, CDR2 SYGVQD (reference sequence). Trimming stripped 0 bases from V and 9 bases from J, with 9 bases between. The CDR3 totals 13 residues. The CDR3: CASSESDAVEQFF. The CDR3 DNA reads TGCGCCAGCAGTGAGTCGGATGCGGTTGAGCAGTTCTTC.

This clonotype rates as medium-sized. V is TRBV19 and J is TRBJ2-3; 10 bases line up with TRBD2. Trimming cost V 4 bases and J 2 bases; bases outside gene matches: 6. CDR3 length equals 16 residues. The V gene's germline CDR1 is LNHDA and CDR2 SQIVND (reference sequence). CDR3 DNA sequence: TGTGCCAGTAGTAGGCGGACTAGCGGAAACACAGATACGCAGTATTTT. Its translation: CASSRRTSGNTDTQYF.

This chain links TRBV6-5 with TRBJ2-2, with 11 nucleotides matching TRBD1. V lost 6 bases, J lost 9 bases, and 9 bases stayed unmatched. Germline V lookup: CDR1 MNHEY, CDR2 SVGAGI. The length of the CDR3 is 15 residues. The CDR3 loop reads CASRQPGTGGRELFF. CDR3 in DNA: TGTGCCAGCAGGCAACCCGGGACAGGGGGTAGGGAGCTGTTTTTT.

This clonotype came up a few times. This rearrangement joins TRBV15 to TRBJ2-1; 11 bases agree with TRBD2. This CDR3 has 19 residues. Germline CDR1 and CDR2: LNHNV and YYDKDF (reference sequence). V lost 3 bases to trimming and J lost 3 bases; unmatched junction nucleotides: 13. The CDR3 DNA follows: TGTGCCACCAGCAGCCCGACTAGCGGGGAACCTAATAGCTACAATGAGCAGTTCTTC. Translating gives CATSSPTSGEPNSYNEQFF.

A word on this clonotype: The conserved phenylalanine or tryptophan is not found at the CDR3 terminus, so this likely reflects a read error. V and J are TRBV11-1 and TRBJ2-1; 12 bases map to TRBD2. This CDR3 contains 15 residues. V dropped 5 bases and J dropped 8; count of bases not matched to a gene: 7. The germline CDR1 and CDR2 sequences are SGHAT and FQDESV (reference sequence). In DNA form, the CDR3 reads TGTGCCAGCAGCGCCGGGTGGACTAGCGGGGATGAGCAGTTCATC. It encodes CASSAGWTSGDEQFI.

The sample holds a few counts of this clonotype. The chain joins TRBV6-5 to TRBJ2-7, with D tentatively TRBD2 (5 bases). The CDR3 runs to 12 residues. Germline lookup yields CDR1 MNHEY and CDR2 SVGAGI. The ends were cut back, 6 bases at V and 4 bases at J, with 10 bases in the middle. CDR3 loop: CASSTGRYEQYF. CDR3 bases: TGTGCCAGCAGCACTGGGAGATACGAGCAGTACTTC.

The chain is built from TRBV15 and TRBJ1-2; D perhaps matches TRBD1 (6 bases). CDR3 size: 15 residues. V dropped 4 bases and J dropped 4 bases, with 16 bases sitting between them. Germline V lookup: CDR1 LNHNV, CDR2 YYDKDF (reference sequence). The CDR3 reads CATSIDPQGTYGYTF. The CDR3 region has the DNA TGTGCCACCAGCATAGATCCCCAGGGGACCTATGGCTACACCTTC.

The chain couples TRBV5-5 to TRBJ2-7, with TRBD2 as a possible D gene (5 bases). The CDR3 loop spans 15 amino acids. V was trimmed by 0 bases and J by 2 bases, leaving 12 bases between them. Germline V gives CDR1 SGHKS, CDR2 YYEKEE (reference sequence). Written as DNA, the CDR3 is TGTGCCAGCAGCTTGGCTACTAGGAGCCCCTACGAGCAGTACTTC. Translation gives CASSLATRSPYEQYF.

The genes are TRBV18 and TRBJ1-3, with unresolved D. V was pared by 1 base and J by 3 bases, with 7 bases between. CDR1 and CDR2 from the germline V gene are KGHSH and LQKENI. The CDR3 consists of 14 residues. The CDR3 region has the DNA TGTGCCAGCTCACCACAGGGAGGTGGAAACACCATATATTTT. Amino acid sequence: CASSPQGGGNTIYF.

This clonotype was counted a single time. This chain links TRBV12-3 or TRBV12-4 with TRBJ2-1; 13 bases are shared with TRBD2. After removal of 6 bases from V and 4 bases from J, the junction contained 9 bases not matched to a gene. The CDR3 covers 17 residues. The CDR3, as DNA: TGTGCCAGCAGCAAACCCGGGACTAGCGGGACATACAATGAGCAGTTCTTC. Protein sequence: CASSKPGTSGTYNEQFF.

This clonotype rates as medium-sized (0.01 to 0.1%). This chain uses TRBV29-1 with TRBJ1-4; TRBD1 might be the D (5 bases). From germline, CDR1 is SQVTM and CDR2 ANQGSEA. Trimming stripped 5 bases from V and 2 bases from J, with 12 bases between. The CDR3 sequence is 14 residues long. The CDR3 DNA sequence: TGCAGCGTTTCCCAGGGAAGCACTAATGAAAAACTGTTTTTT. Translation: CSVSQGSTNEKLFF.

J is TRBJ2-2 and V is TRBV5-1, with 7 bases that match TRBD2. This CDR3 is built from 16 residues. Germline assignment: CDR1 SGHRS and CDR2 YFSETQ. Trimming at V came to 0 bases and at J to 4 bases, leaving 6 bases not matched to a gene. The CDR3 region has the DNA TGCGCCAGCAGCTTGGTGCGGGAGCGGGGCACCGGGGAGCTGTTTTTT. Residues: CASSLVRERGTGELFF.

In regard to this clonotype: A read error may account for a junction end that differs from germline. This chain connects TRBV5-1 to TRBJ2-3; D is undetermined. This CDR3 region has 15 residues. The germline gives CDR1 SGHRS, CDR2 YFSETQ. The CDR3 DNA reads TGTGCCAGCAGCTTTTTATTGAACTTAGGGGATACGCAGTATTTT. This sequence encodes CASSFLLNLGDTQYF.

The chain couples TRBV5-1 to TRBJ2-7, with D possibly matching TRBD2 (6 bases). V was clipped by 0 bases and J by 3 bases, with 10 bases between them. Germline V CDR1 and CDR2: SGHRS, YFSETQ. The CDR3 contains 14 residues. In DNA form, the CDR3 reads TGCGCCAGCAGCTTGGCGGGAGACTACTACGAGCAGTACTTC. This codes for CASSLAGDYYEQYF.

Regarding this clonotype: The junction departs from germline at one end; a sequencing error may be responsible. The chain recombines TRBV12-3 or TRBV12-4 with TRBJ2-3; D is unclear. The CDR3 is made up of 12 amino acids. The CDR3 DNA is TGTGCCAGCAGTCCGGGCATGAAGACGCAGTGTTTT. It encodes CASSPGMKTQCF.

This clonotype was counted between two and nine times. The chain recombines TRBV18 with TRBJ1-2, with 9 bases aligning to TRBD1. The CDR3 is 14 amino acids. V was clipped by 5 bases and J by 5 bases; unmatched bases: 6. Germline V gene data show CDR1 as KGHSH and CDR2 as LQKENI. The CDR3 loop is CASSRDRDTYGYTF. CDR3 sequence (DNA): TGTGCCAGCTCAAGGGACAGGGATACTTATGGCTACACCTTC.

This clonotype qualifies as medium-sized. CDR3 in amino acids: CASSERGGYNEQFF. For the CDR3, the DNA is TGTGCCAGCAGCGAAAGGGGGGGTTACAATGAGCAGTTCTTC. This rearrangement joins TRBV11-1 to TRBJ2-1, with a weak D call TRBD2 (7 bases). Germline CDR1 reads SGHAT; CDR2 reads FQDESV (reference sequence). Deletions cut 5 bases from V and 4 bases from J, with 12 bases between. CDR3 length equals 14 residues.

The rearrangement links TRBV20-1 to TRBJ2-3; TRBD2 matches 11 bases. Germline V gene data show CDR1 as DFQATT and CDR2 as SNEGSKA (reference sequence). The junction had 5 bases not matched to a gene; V was cut back by 0 bases and J by 3 bases. The CDR3 has 16 residues. CDR3 sequence: CSARDLLAGGTDTQYF. In DNA, the CDR3 is TGCAGTGCTAGAGACCTCTTAGCGGGAGGGACAGATACGCAGTATTTT.

This clonotype occurred a few times. V usage is TRBV18 and J usage is TRBJ1-2; D might be TRBD1 (6 bases). Germline loops: CDR1 KGHSH, CDR2 LQKENI. The V and J ends lost 3 bases and 7 bases respectively, with 24 bases between them. The CDR3 runs to 17 residues. The CDR3 loop is CASSPPYGGRVSSGYTF. CDR3 in DNA: TGTGCCAGCTCACCGCCCTACGGGGGCAGGGTGTCTAGTGGCTACACCTTC. The whole variable domain, filled in from reference TRBV18 and TRBJ1-2, reads NAGVMQNPRHLVRRRGQEARLRCSPMKGHSHVYWYRQLPEEGLKFMVYLQKENIIDESGMPKERFSAEFPKEGPSILRIQQVVRGDSAAYFCASSPPYGGRVSSGYTFGSGTRLTVV.

In this sample, this clonotype turned up a few times. The rearrangement uses TRBV29-1 and TRBJ2-1; possibly TRBD2 for D (5 bases). CDR1 SQVTM and CDR2 ANQGSEA come from the germline V gene. The germline V and J ends were trimmed by 0 bases and 0 bases, with 9 bases remaining between them. The CDR3 is 15 residues long. In DNA, the CDR3 is TGCAGCGTTGAAGATCGAGGGAACTCCTACAATGAGCAGTTCTTC. Translation gives CSVEDRGNSYNEQFF.

This clonotype is labeled as medium-sized. The chain uses TRBV19 and TRBJ2-1; 9 positions agree with TRBD2. In germline, CDR1 is LNHDA, CDR2 SQIVND (reference sequence). This CDR3 comprises 15 residues. J gave up 6 bases and V 7 bases, and 10 bases lay outside the gene matches. CDR3 in DNA: TGTGCCAGTACCGCCAGCGGGAGGCCGTTCAATGAGCAGTTCTTC. Amino acid sequence: CASTASGRPFNEQFF.

The chain couples TRBV6-4 to TRBJ2-1; no clear D gene. The CDR3 is made up of 15 amino acids. The V end was cut by 7 bases, the J end by 0 bases, with 13 bases between. The V gene's germline CDR1 is MRHNA and CDR2 SNTAGT. The CDR3 here is CASTFADRSYNEQFF. In nucleotides, the CDR3 is TGTGCCAGCACTTTCGCCGACCGCTCCTACAATGAGCAGTTCTTC.